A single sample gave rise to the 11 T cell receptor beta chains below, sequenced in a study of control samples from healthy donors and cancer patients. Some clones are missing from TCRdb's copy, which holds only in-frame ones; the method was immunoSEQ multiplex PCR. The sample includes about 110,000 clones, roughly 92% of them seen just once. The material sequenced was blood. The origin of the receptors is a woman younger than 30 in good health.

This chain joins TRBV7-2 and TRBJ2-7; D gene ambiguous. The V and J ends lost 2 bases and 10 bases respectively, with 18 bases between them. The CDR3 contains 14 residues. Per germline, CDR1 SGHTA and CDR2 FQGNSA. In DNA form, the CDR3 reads TGTGCCAGCAGCTTAAGCTACTCCAATACGAACCAGTACTTC. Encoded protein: CASSLSYSNTNQYF.

CDR3 sequence: CASSLNYEQFF. The CDR3 DNA is TGTGCCAGCAGCTTGAACTATGAGCAGTTCTTC. This sequence joins TRBV5-5 and TRBJ2-1; D gene ambiguous. The CDR3 totals 11 residues. V was cut by 1 base and J by 8 bases, with 4 bases left in between. In germline, CDR1 is SGHKS, CDR2 YYEKEE (reference sequence).

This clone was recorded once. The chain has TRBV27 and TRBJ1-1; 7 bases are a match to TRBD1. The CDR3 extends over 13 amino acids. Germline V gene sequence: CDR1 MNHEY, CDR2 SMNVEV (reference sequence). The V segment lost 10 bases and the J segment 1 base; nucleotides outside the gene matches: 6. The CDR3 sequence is CATSTGTNTEAFF. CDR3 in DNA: TGTGCCACATCGACAGGGACGAACACTGAAGCTTTCTTT.

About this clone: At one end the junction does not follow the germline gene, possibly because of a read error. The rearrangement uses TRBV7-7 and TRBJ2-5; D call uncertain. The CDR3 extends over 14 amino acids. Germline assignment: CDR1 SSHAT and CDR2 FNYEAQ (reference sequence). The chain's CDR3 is CASSPLDPEETQYF. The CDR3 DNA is TGTGCTAGCAGCCCTCTCGACCCCGAAGAGACCCAGTACTTC.

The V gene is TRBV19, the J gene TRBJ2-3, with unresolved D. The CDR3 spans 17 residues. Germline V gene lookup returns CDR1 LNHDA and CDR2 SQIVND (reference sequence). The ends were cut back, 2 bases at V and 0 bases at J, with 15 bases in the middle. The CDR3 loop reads CASSIRPTDTSTDTQYF. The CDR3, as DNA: TGTGCCAGTAGTATACGTCCGACGGATACTAGCACAGATACGCAGTATTTT.

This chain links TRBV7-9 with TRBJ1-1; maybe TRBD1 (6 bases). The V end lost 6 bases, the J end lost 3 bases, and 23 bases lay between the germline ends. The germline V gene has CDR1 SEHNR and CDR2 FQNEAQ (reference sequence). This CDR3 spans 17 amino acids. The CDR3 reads CASSPRDIPSPDTEAFF. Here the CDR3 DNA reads TGTGCCAGCAGTCCCCGGGACATCCCATCCCCGGACACTGAAGCTTTCTTT.

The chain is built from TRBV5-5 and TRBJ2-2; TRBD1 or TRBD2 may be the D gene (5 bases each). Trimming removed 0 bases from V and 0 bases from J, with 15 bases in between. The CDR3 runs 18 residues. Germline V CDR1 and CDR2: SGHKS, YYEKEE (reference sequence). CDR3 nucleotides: TGTGCCAGCAGCTTGGAAGTTGGGACGGACGCGAACACCGGGGAGCTGTTTTTT. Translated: CASSLEVGTDANTGELFF.

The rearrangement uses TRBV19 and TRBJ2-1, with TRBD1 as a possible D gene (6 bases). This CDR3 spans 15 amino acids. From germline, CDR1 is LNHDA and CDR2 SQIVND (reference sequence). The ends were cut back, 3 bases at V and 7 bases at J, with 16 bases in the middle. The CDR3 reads CASSITGSLGNEQFF. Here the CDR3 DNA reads TGTGCCAGTAGTATTACAGGGTCGCTCGGGAATGAGCAGTTCTTC.

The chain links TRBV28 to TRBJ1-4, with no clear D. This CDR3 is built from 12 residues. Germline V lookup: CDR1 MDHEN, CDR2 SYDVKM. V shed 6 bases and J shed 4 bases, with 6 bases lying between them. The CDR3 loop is CASRTLNEKLFF. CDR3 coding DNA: TGTGCCAGCAGGACACTTAATGAAAAACTGTTTTTT.

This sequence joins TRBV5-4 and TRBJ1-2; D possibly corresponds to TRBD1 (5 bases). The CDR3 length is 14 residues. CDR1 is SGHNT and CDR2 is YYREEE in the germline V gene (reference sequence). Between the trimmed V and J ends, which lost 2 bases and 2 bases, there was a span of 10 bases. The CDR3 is CASSFGQGNYGYTF. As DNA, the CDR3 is TGTGCCAGCAGCTTTGGGCAGGGAAACTATGGCTACACCTTC.

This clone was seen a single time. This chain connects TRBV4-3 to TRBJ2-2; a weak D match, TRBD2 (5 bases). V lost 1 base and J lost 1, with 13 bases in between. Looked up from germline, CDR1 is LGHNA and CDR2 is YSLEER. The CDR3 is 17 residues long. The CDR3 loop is CASSQVGVEGNTGELFF. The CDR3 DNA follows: TGCGCCAGCAGCCAAGTGGGAGTGGAAGGGAACACCGGGGAGCTGTTTTTT.